This passage covers 6 T cell receptor beta chains from one sample sequenced in a study of T-cell memory formation after mild COVID-19. TCRdb re-called the 5' RACE reads with MiXCR, one entry per CDR3 protein. The table shows fewer than 650,000 distinct CDR3 sequences, with around 15% occurring only once. Sequencing was carried out using PBMCs or a T cell subset sorted from them (not recorded which). The origin of the receptors is an adult woman who had mild COVID-19 (a few samples of this study predate the infection). Cell type and time point are not known.

This clonotype was picked up a small number of times. This chain links TRBV7-9 with TRBJ1-2; maybe TRBD1 (6 bases). The V end was cut by 1 base, the J end by 6 bases, with 18 bases between. This CDR3 has 16 amino acids. Germline assignment: CDR1 SEHNR and CDR2 FQNEAQ (reference sequence). CDR3 in DNA: TGTGCCAGCAGCTTAGAGGTTGGGCAGGGGAGGCATGGCTACACCTTC. This codes for CASSLEVGQGRHGYTF.

In its sample, this clonotype was seen a few times. The J gene is TRBJ1-2, the V gene TRBV30; D is uncertain. V gave up 1 base and J gave up 4 bases, with 16 bases separating them. The CDR3 has 15 residues. Germline values: CDR1 GTSNPN, CDR2 SVGIG (reference sequence). The CDR3 loop is CAWSGGKFPLYGYTF. In nucleotides, the CDR3 is TGTGCCTGGAGTGGGGGAAAATTTCCCCTCTATGGCTACACCTTC.

V gene TRBV20-1 combines with J gene TRBJ2-1, with 14 bases that match TRBD2. Germline V CDR1 and CDR2: DFQATT, SNEGSKA (reference sequence). The CDR3 is 17 residues long. V trimming: 3 bases; J trimming: 0 bases; junction bases outside the gene matches: 4. This CDR3 is CSASGGTSGSSYNEQFF. CDR3 DNA: TGCAGTGCTAGCGGGGGGACTAGCGGGAGCTCCTACAATGAGCAGTTCTTC.

This clonotype has more than one count but fewer than ten. The V and J genes are TRBV3-1 and TRBJ2-1; D possibly corresponds to TRBD2 (6 bases). CDR3 length: 17 amino acids. Germline CDR1 reads LGHDT; CDR2 reads YNNKEL (reference sequence). Trimming pared 3 bases from V and 5 bases from J, leaving 20 bases between. CDR3 bases: TGTGCCAGCAGCCACGACTTAAGGCTCGGGGGAAACAATGAGCAGTTCTTC. Translated: CASSHDLRLGGNNEQFF.

The V and J genes are TRBV24-1 and TRBJ1-4; D unresolved. Germline V gene data show CDR1 as KGHDR and CDR2 as SFDVKD. The V gene lost 2 bases and the J gene lost 7 bases, with 13 bases spanning the gap. The CDR3 sequence is 15 residues long. The CDR3 DNA follows: TGTGCCACCAGTGATTCGACAAACACGCCTGAAAAACTGTTTTTT. Translation gives CATSDSTNTPEKLFF.

This clonotype was seen a few times. This CDR3 reads CASTKGKSPLHF. CDR3 nucleotides: TGTGCCAGCACCAAGGGGAAATCACCCCTCCACTTT. The V and J genes are TRBV2 and TRBJ1-6; D is possibly TRBD1 (5 bases). The germline gives CDR1 SNHLY, CDR2 FYNNEI. The CDR3 sequence is 12 residues long. V was trimmed by 7 bases and J by 10 bases, leaving 11 bases between them.